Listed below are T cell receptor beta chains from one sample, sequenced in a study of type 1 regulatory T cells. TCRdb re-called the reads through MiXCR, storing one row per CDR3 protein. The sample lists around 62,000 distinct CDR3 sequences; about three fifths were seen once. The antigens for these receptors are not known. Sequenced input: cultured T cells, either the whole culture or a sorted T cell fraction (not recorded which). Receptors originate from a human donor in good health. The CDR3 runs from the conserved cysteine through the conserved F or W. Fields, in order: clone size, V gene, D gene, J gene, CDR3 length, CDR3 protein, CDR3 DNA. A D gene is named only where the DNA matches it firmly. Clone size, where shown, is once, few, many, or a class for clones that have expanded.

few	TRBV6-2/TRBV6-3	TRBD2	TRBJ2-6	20	CASSYLIGSGSSSGANVLTF	TGTGCCAGCAGTTACTTAATCGGTAGCGGGAGTTCTTCTGGGGCCAACGTCCTGACTTTC
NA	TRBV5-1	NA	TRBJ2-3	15	CASSLRGTRGDTQYF	TGCGCCAGCAGCTTAAGGGGGACCCGTGGAGATACGCAGTATTTT
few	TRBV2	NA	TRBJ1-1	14	CASSKGRADTEAFF	TGTGCCAGCTCCAAAGGGAGGGCGGATACTGAAGCTTTCTTT
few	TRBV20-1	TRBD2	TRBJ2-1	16	CSARDFAGVINNEQFF	TGCAGTGCTAGAGATTTCGCGGGAGTGATCAACAATGAGCAGTTCTTC
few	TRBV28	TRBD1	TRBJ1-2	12	CASSIQGDGYTF	TGTGCCAGCAGCATCCAGGGGGACGGCTACACCTTC
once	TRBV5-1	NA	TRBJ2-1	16	CASSLDGGDTSDEQFF	TGCGCCAGCAGCTTGGATGGAGGGGACACTTCCGATGAGCAGTTCTTC
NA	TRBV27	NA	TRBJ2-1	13	CASSLMGNNEQFF	TGTGCCAGCAGTTTAATGGGGAACAATGAGCAGTTCTTC
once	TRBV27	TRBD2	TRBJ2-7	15	CASSYREGPSYEQYF	TGTGCCAGCAGTTATCGGGAGGGCCCTTCCTACGAGCAGTACTTC
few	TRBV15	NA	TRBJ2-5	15	CATSRDGWGQETQYF	TGTGCCACCAGCAGAGATGGGTGGGGGCAAGAGACCCAGTACTTC
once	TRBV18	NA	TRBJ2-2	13	CASSRENTGELFF	TGTGCCAGCTCAAGAGAGAACACCGGGGAGCTGTTTTTT
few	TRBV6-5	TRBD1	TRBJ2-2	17	CASSYSTGQMNTGELFF	TGTGCCAGCAGTTACTCGACGGGACAGATGAACACCGGGGAGCTGTTTTTT
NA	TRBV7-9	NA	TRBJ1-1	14	CASSLGSGGTEAFF	TGTGCCAGCAGCTTAGGGTCTGGGGGCACTGAAGCTTTCTTT
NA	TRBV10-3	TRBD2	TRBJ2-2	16	CAISGTSGSFSGELFF	TGTGCCATCAGTGGAACTAGCGGGAGTTTTTCCGGGGAGCTGTTTTTT
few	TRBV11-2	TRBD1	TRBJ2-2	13	CASSRDRAGELFF	TGTGCCAGCAGCCGAGACAGGGCCGGGGAGCTGTTTTTT